This T cell receptor (beta chain) stems from a study of cytomegalovirus exposure and HLA in healthy donors. Turning to the study itself: It was reported in a later analysis that the same platform had been used for the 120 validation repertoires as for the roughly 700 first-cohort repertoires. Regarding the study as a whole: Under in vitro conditions, a few CMV-associated chains were confirmed as specific for CMV antigens. Most TCR sequences proved rare, with some public TCRs found in many donors.

Germline V CDR1 and CDR2: MNHEY, SMNVEV (reference sequence). V was shortened by 10 bases and J by 2 bases, with 11 bases between the two germline ends. The CDR3 length is 12 residues. Libraries were prepared by immunoSEQ multiplex PCR; TCRdb keeps only in-frame clonotypes and omits some of them. The table has 150,000 to 250,000 clones, around 84% seen once. Comment on this clone: The antigen remains unidentified.

The V gene is TRBV27, the J gene TRBJ2-5, with a weak D call TRBD1 (5 bases). The receptor comes from a woman in her 30s in good health and CMV-seropositive. What was sequenced was PBMCs. CDR3 sequence: CATQGSQETQYF. CDR3 DNA: TGTGCCACGCAGGGATCGCAAGAGACCCAGTACTTC.